The clone carrying this T cell receptor (beta chain) was seen just once. What it binds is unknown. Deletions cut 7 bases from V and 5 bases from J, with 18 bases between. CDR3 length equals 15 residues. CDR1 is MNHNY, CDR2 SVGAGI, per germline (reference sequence). The data are from a study of OX40 agonist ivuxolimab in advanced cancers. Turning to the study itself: People in dose escalation had one of these cancers: hepatocellular carcinoma, melanoma, renal cell or head and neck cancer. Of the patients, three showed partial responses, one with hepatocellular carcinoma and two with cutaneous melanoma.

General study points: Dose levels from 0.1 to 3.0 mg/kg saw CD4+ and CD8+ blood T cells expand clonally by week 6.

Generated by immunoSEQ multiplex PCR, the TCRdb table keeps only in-frame clones and is missing some. The sample lists approximately 92,000 clones; roughly 94% were seen once. This clonotype originated in an adult with an advanced solid tumor such as melanoma, head and neck, liver or kidney cancer. This specimen consisted of CD4+ or CD8+ T cells sorted from blood, obtained in a trial of the OX40 agonist ivuxolimab. The chain recombines TRBV6-6 with TRBJ2-1, with D possibly called TRBD1 or TRBD2 (5 bases each). The CDR3 DNA reads as TGTGCCAGCATCCGAGGGGCTAGCAGGGACAATGAGCAGTTCTTC. Protein product: CASIRGASRDNEQFF.